This T cell receptor (beta chain) was sequenced for a study of blood T cells in healthy people across ages. Sample-barcoded 5' priming and a J-beta primer mix drove a second PCR of roughly 6 to 12 cycles. TCRdb itself ran the 5' RACE reads through MiXCR, one entry per CDR3 protein. The sample contains more than 600,000 distinct CDR3 sequences, more than 20% of which appear only once. This CDR3 is built from 16 residues. The ends lost 6 bases at V and 4 bases at J; junction bases unmatched: 10. In addition, the sample was reused for a study of T cells of mothers and their children.

The receptor was isolated from a boy younger than 18 in good health. The sequenced sample consisted of blood. V is TRBV12-3 or TRBV12-4 and J is TRBJ2-1; 9 positions match TRBD2. Here the CDR3 DNA reads TGTGCCAGCAGAATAGTGGGTAGCGGGGGTTACAATGAGCAGTTCTTC. As protein: CASRIVGSGGYNEQFF.